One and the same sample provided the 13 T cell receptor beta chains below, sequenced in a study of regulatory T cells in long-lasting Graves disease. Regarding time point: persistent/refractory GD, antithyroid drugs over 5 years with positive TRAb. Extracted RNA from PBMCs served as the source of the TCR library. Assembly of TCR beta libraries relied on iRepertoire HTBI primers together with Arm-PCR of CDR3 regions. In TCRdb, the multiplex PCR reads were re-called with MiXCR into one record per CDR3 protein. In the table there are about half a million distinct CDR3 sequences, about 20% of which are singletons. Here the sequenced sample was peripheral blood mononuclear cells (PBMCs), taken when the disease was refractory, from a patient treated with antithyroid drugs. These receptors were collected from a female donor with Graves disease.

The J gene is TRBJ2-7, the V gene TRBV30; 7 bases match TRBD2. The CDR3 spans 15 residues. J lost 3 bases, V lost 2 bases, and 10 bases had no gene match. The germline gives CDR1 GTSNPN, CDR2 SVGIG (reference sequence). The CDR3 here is CAWSFSGGYDYEQYF. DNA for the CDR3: TGTGCCTGGAGTTTTTCGGGAGGCTACGACTACGAGCAGTACTTC. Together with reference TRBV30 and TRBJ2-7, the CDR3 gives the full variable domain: SQTIHQWPATLVQPVGSPLSLECTVEGTSNPNLYWYRQAAGRGLQLLFYSVGIGQISSEVPQNLSASRPQDRQFILSSKKLLLSDSGFYLCAWSFSGGYDYEQYFGPGTRLTVT.

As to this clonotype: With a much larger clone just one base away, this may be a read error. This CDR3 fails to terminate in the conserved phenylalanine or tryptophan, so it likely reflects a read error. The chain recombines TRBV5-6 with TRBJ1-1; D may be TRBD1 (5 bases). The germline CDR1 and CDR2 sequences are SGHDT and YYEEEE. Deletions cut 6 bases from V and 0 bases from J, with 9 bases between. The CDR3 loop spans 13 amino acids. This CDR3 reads CASKRDLNTEAFS. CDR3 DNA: TGTGCCAGCAAACGGGACCTGAACACTGAAGCTTTCTCT.

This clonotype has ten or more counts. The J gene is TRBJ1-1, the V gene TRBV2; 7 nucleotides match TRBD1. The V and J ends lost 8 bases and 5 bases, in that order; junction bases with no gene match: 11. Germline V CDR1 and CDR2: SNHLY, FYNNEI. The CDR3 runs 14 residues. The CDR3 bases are TGTGCCAGCGTTAGTAGGACAGGTCCAACTGAAGCTTTCTTT. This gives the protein CASVSRTGPTEAFF.

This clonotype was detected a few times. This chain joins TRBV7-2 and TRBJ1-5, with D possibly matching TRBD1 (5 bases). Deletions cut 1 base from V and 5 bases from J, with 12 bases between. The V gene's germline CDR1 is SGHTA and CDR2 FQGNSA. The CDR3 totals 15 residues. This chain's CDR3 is CASSLEGHSHQPQHF. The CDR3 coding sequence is TGTGCCAGCAGCTTAGAAGGACATTCGCATCAGCCCCAGCATTTT.

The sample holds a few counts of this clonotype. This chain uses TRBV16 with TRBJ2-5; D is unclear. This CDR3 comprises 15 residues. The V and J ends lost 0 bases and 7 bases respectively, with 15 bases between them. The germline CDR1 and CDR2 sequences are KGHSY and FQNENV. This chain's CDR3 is CASSQSVRAEGTQYF. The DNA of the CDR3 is TGTGCCAGCAGCCAATCGGTCCGGGCCGAAGGGACCCAGTACTTC.

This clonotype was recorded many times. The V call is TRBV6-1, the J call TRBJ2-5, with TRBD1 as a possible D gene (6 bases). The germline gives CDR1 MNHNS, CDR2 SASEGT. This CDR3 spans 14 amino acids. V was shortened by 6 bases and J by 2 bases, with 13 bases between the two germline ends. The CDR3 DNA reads TGTGCCAGCAGACTCGGACAGCCTCAAGAGACCCAGTACTTC. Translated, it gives CASRLGQPQETQYF.

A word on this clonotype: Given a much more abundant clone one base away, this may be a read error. CDR3 sequence reads: CGVAGKGAGDEKLFF. The CDR3 bases are TGCGGCGTGGCCGGGAAGGGGGCCGGGGATGAAAAACTGTTTTTT. The chain links TRBV29-1 to TRBJ1-4; TRBD1 matches 7 bases. CDR1 is SQVTM and CDR2 is ANQGSEA in the germline V gene. This CDR3 has 15 residues.

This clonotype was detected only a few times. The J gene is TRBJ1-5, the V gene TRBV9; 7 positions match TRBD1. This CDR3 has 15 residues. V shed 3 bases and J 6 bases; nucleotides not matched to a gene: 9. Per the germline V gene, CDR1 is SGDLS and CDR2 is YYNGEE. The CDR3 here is CASSAETGQGQPQHF. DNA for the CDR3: TGTGCCAGCAGCGCCGAGACAGGGCAGGGTCAGCCCCAGCATTTT.

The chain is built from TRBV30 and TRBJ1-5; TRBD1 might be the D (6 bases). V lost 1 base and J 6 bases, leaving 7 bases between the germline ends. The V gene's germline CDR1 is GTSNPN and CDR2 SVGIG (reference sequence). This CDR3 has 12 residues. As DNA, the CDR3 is TGTGCCTGGAGTGGACAGGCTCAGCCCCAGCATTTT. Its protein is CAWSGQAQPQHF.

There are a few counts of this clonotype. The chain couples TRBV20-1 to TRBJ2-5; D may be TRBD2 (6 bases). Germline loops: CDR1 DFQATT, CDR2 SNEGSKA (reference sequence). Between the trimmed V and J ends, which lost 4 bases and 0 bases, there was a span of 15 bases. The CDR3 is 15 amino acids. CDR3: CSAISPRDDQETQYF. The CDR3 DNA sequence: TGCAGTGCTATATCCCCGCGGGACGACCAAGAGACCCAGTACTTC.

CDR3 loop: CASSQVNSEQFF. CDR3 DNA sequence: TGTGCCAGCAGCCAAGTGAATAGTGAGCAGTTCTTC. The rearrangement joins TRBV14 to TRBJ2-1; D is ambiguous. There are 12 residues in the CDR3. V was shortened by 1 base and J by 9 bases, with 7 bases between the two germline ends. In germline, CDR1 is SGHDN, CDR2 FVKESK.

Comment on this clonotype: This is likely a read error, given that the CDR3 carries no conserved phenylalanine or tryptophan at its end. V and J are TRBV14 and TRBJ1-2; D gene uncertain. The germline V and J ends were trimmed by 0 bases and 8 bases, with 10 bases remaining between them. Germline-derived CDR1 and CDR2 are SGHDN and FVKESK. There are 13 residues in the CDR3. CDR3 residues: CASSQDIGSGYTS. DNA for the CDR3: TGTGCCAGCAGCCAAGATATAGGGAGCGGCTACACCTCC.

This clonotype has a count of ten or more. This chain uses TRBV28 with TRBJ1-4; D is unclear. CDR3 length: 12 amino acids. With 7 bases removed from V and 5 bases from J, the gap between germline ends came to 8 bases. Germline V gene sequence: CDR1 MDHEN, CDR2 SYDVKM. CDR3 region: CASKQTNEKLFF. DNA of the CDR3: TGTGCCAGCAAACAGACAAATGAAAAACTGTTTTTT.